This T cell receptor beta chain appears in the sequencing data of a study of blood T cell repertoires in COVID-19. Background on the study: PBMCs, B-cell-depleted T cells, or T cells provided the cDNA or gDNA that made up the material.

Using immunoSEQ multiplex PCR, the repertoire was profiled, and TCRdb retains in-frame clones only, with some absent. This table has around 230,000 clones, approximately 91% appearing once. V lost 0 bases and J lost 4, with 12 bases in between. This CDR3 is built from 15 residues. Germline CDR1 is LGHNA and CDR2 is YSLEER. The chain joins TRBV4-3 to TRBJ2-5; D possibly corresponds to TRBD2 (7 bases). The sample consisted of peripheral blood. This clonotype was sampled from a man in his forties or fifties with acute or convalescent COVID-19. The chain's CDR3 is CASSQEGGRVETQYF. CDR3 nucleotide sequence: TGCGCCAGCAGCCAAGAGGGGGGGCGCGTAGAGACCCAGTACTTC.